This passage covers 24 T cell receptor beta chains from one sample sequenced in a study of graft-versus-host responses after intestinal transplantation. Profiled with immunoSEQ multiplex PCR; TCRdb holds only in-frame clones, not every one. Of 8,000 to 9,500 clones in the sample, 30% to 40% are singletons; the top ten hold about 2.1%. The plating included some 200,000 irradiated, violet-dye-labeled stimulator cells together with some 200,000 CFSE-labeled responder cells. Sequenced material: alloreactive CD8+ T cells from a mixed lymphocyte reaction culture, taken before intestinal transplant. Subset defined: CFSE-low proliferating T cells sorted from roughly six-day pre-transplant mixed lymphocyte reaction (GvH or HvG direction). These receptors originate from a human patient who received an intestinal transplant.

The gene calls are TRBV11-2 and TRBJ2-3; no clear D gene. With 7 bases removed from V and 2 bases from J, the gap between germline ends came to 16 bases. The CDR3 runs to 15 residues. Germline assignment: CDR1 SGHAT and CDR2 FQNNGV. CDR3: CASTSRWAYTDTQYF. In DNA form, the CDR3 reads TGTGCCAGCACCTCACGTTGGGCGTACACAGATACGCAGTATTTT.

This clone is deemed medium-sized. The J gene is TRBJ1-3, the V gene TRBV6-1, with D possibly matching TRBD1 (6 bases). Trimming took off 5 bases at V and 0 bases at J, with 11 bases between the two ends. CDR1 is MNHNS and CDR2 is SASEGT in the germline V gene. The CDR3 sequence is 15 residues long. CDR3 sequence (DNA): TGTGCCAGCAGTCGGACAGTCAGCTCTGGAAACACCATATATTTT. This gives the protein CASSRTVSSGNTIYF.

The chain combines TRBV19 with TRBJ2-1; D unclear. Looked up from germline, CDR1 is LNHDA and CDR2 is SQIVND (reference sequence). This CDR3 is built from 14 residues. V lost 3 bases and J lost 3, with 9 bases in between. The CDR3 nucleotides are TGTGCCAGTAGTATCCGAACAGACTACAATGAGCAGTTCTTC. Translated: CASSIRTDYNEQFF.

The chain joins TRBV27 to TRBJ2-7; TRBD2 aligns across 8 bases. This CDR3 has 14 amino acids. The J segment lost 5 bases and the V segment lost 6 bases, leaving 9 bases of the junction unmatched. Germline V lookup: CDR1 MNHEY, CDR2 SMNVEV (reference sequence). CDR3 residues: CASRVAGTMNEQYF. The CDR3 DNA is TGTGCCAGCAGGGTAGCGGGGACGATGAACGAGCAGTACTTC.

The chain joins TRBV11-3 to TRBJ2-7, with 7 bases matching TRBD1. From germline, CDR1 is SGHNT and CDR2 YENEEA. This CDR3 is built from 15 residues. J lost 0 bases, V lost 5 bases, and 7 bases had no gene match. CDR3 amino acids: CASSPYEGASYEQYF. The CDR3 nucleotides read TGTGCCAGCAGCCCCTATGAGGGGGCCTCCTACGAGCAGTACTTC.

V is TRBV5-6 and J is TRBJ1-6, with 8 bases identical to TRBD1. The CDR3 contains 15 residues. Losses at the gene ends were 2 bases for V and 6 bases for J; bases not matched to a gene: 4. Germline lookup yields CDR1 SGHDT and CDR2 YYEEEE. CDR3 residues: CASSFWTGSNSPLHF. CDR3 nucleotides: TGTGCCAGCAGCTTCTGGACAGGGAGTAATTCACCCCTCCACTTT. The full variable domain, rest sourced from reference TRBV5-6 and TRBJ1-6, is DAGVTQSPTHLIKTRGQQVTLRCSPKSGHDTVSWYQQALGQGPQFIFQYYEEEERQRGNFPDRFSGHQFPNYSSELNVNALLLGDSALYLCASSFWTGSNSPLHFGNGTRLTVT.

This clone showed up just a few times. The V gene is TRBV7-9, the J gene TRBJ2-5, with D perhaps matching TRBD2 (6 bases). Trimming removed 5 bases from V and 3 bases from J, with 10 bases in between. CDR3 size: 13 residues. Per the germline V gene, CDR1 is SEHNR and CDR2 is FQNEAQ (reference sequence). CDR3 DNA sequence: TGTGCCAGCAGCCCCTCGGGGGAAGAGACCCAGTACTTC. This encodes CASSPSGEETQYF.

This clone has a handful of counts. The gene calls are TRBV19 and TRBJ2-1; 12 bases align to TRBD2. With V trimmed by 3 bases and J by 5 bases, 11 bases remained unmatched. Per the germline V gene, CDR1 is LNHDA and CDR2 is SQIVND (reference sequence). This CDR3 region has 18 residues. The CDR3 DNA is TGTGCCAGTAGTATCTGGCTAGCGGGAGGGTCTAGGGACAATGAGCAGTTCTTC. This gives the protein CASSIWLAGGSRDNEQFF.

The sample holds a few counts of this clone. J is TRBJ1-2 and V is TRBV12-5, with 10 bases aligning to TRBD1. The germline V gene has CDR1 LGHNT and CDR2 FRNRAP. The length of the CDR3 is 15 residues. Trimming removed 4 bases from V and 4 bases from J; junction bases left unmatched: 6. CDR3 sequence reads: CASGSGTGVPYGYTF. The CDR3 DNA reads as TGTGCTAGTGGTTCCGGGACAGGGGTCCCCTATGGCTACACCTTC.

The chain couples TRBV20-1 to TRBJ1-1; D is unresolved. Trimming removed 5 bases at V and 1 base at J, with 5 bases between. Germline-derived CDR1 and CDR2 are DFQATT and SNEGSKA (reference sequence). This CDR3 is built from 11 residues. The CDR3 sequence is CSAPGNTEAFF. CDR3 nucleotides: TGCAGTGCTCCGGGGAACACTGAAGCTTTCTTT.

In this sample, this clone is medium-sized. The chain recombines TRBV5-8 with TRBJ2-7, with no clear D. Trimming pared 0 bases from V and 5 bases from J, leaving 15 bases between. Germline values: CDR1 SGHTS, CDR2 YDEGEE. This CDR3 has 15 residues. The CDR3 nucleotides are TGTGCCAGCAGCTTGGGGGTAAGGAGAGTCGACGAGCAGTACTTC. This sequence encodes CASSLGVRRVDEQYF.

A few counts support this clone. This chain joins TRBV9 and TRBJ1-5, with D perhaps matching TRBD1 (5 bases). Trimming pared 2 bases from V and 4 bases from J, leaving 10 bases between. Germline values: CDR1 SGDLS, CDR2 YYNGEE. This CDR3 has 14 amino acids. In DNA form, the CDR3 reads TGTGCCAGCAGCGTGGGGGGACTGAATCAGCCCCAGCATTTT. Amino acid sequence: CASSVGGLNQPQHF.

The chain has TRBV5-6 and TRBJ2-7; a weak D match, TRBD2 (6 bases). CDR1 and CDR2 (germline): SGHDT, YYEEEE. This CDR3 region has 15 residues. Trimming removed 4 bases at V and 2 bases at J, with 16 bases between. DNA for the CDR3: TGTGCCAGCAGCGATACCGGGACTTCACCCTACGAGCAGTACTTC. Protein sequence: CASSDTGTSPYEQYF.

This clone has more than one count but fewer than ten. This rearrangement joins TRBV7-8 to TRBJ2-7; 10 bases agree with TRBD2. V shed 5 bases, J shed 1 base, and the junction held 5 bases outside the gene matches. Germline lookup yields CDR1 SGHVS and CDR2 FQNEAQ. This CDR3 contains 15 residues. In DNA, the CDR3 is TGTGCCAGCAGCCCACGGACTAGCGGTTCCTACGAGCAGTACTTC. Protein sequence: CASSPRTSGSYEQYF.

This clone was seen a few times. The chain recombines TRBV7-9 with TRBJ1-1, with 7 bases fitting TRBD1. The CDR3 has 12 residues. The trim removed 7 bases at V and 4 bases at J, leaving 3 bases unmatched. Germline V lookup: CDR1 SEHNR, CDR2 FQNEAQ (reference sequence). The chain's CDR3 is CASTTGSTEAFF. Here the CDR3 DNA reads TGTGCCAGCACGACAGGGTCCACTGAAGCTTTCTTT.

This clone was found a few times. The rearrangement joins TRBV6-5 to TRBJ1-2; D is uncertain. This CDR3 is built from 13 residues. In germline, CDR1 is MNHEY, CDR2 SVGAGI. Trimming removed 6 bases at V and 4 bases at J, with 12 bases between. In nucleotides, the CDR3 is TGTGCCAGCAGCGCAACAGCCCCCTATGGCTACACCTTC. It translates to CASSATAPYGYTF.

The CDR3 here is CSVSMTATNYGYTF. The DNA for the CDR3 is TGCAGCGTTAGTATGACAGCCACTAACTATGGCTACACCTTC. The chain combines TRBV29-1 with TRBJ1-2; weak D call: TRBD1 (5 bases). Per germline, CDR1 SQVTM and CDR2 ANQGSEA. The CDR3 loop spans 14 amino acids. V lost 5 bases and J lost 0, with 13 bases in between.

This clone rates as medium-sized. This sequence joins TRBV29-1 and TRBJ1-2, with a possible D match to TRBD1 (6 bases). Trimming removed 6 bases at V and 4 bases at J, with 18 bases between. The CDR3 has 14 amino acids. Germline V lookup: CDR1 SQVTM, CDR2 ANQGSEA. CDR3 region: CSVFLQGPFYGYTF. Written as DNA, the CDR3 is TGCAGCGTCTTCCTACAGGGACCATTCTATGGCTACACCTTC.

The chain has TRBV7-6 and TRBJ2-7; tentative D call: TRBD2 (6 bases). Germline V gives CDR1 SGHVS, CDR2 FNYEAQ. V gave up 1 base and J gave up 1 base, with 11 bases separating them. This CDR3 has 15 amino acids. The CDR3 is CASSLGAGRSYEQYF. The CDR3 nucleotides read TGTGCCAGCAGCTTAGGTGCGGGACGGTCCTACGAGCAGTACTTC.

By sample fraction, this clone is medium-sized (0.01 to 0.1%). The V gene is TRBV9, the J gene TRBJ1-1; D remains ambiguous. Between the trimmed V and J ends, which lost 4 bases and 3 bases, there was a span of 13 bases. The CDR3 contains 14 residues. CDR1 and CDR2 from the germline V gene are SGDLS and YYNGEE. Here the CDR3 reads CASSLFGEDTEAFF. The CDR3 DNA follows: TGTGCCAGCAGCCTCTTCGGGGAAGACACTGAAGCTTTCTTT.

The chain has TRBV30 and TRBJ2-7; 7 bases line up with TRBD2. Losses at the gene ends were 0 bases for V and 3 bases for J; bases not matched to a gene: 5. CDR3 size: 14 residues. Germline V gene lookup returns CDR1 GTSNPN and CDR2 SVGIG (reference sequence). CDR3 sequence reads: CAWSVGLNSYEQYF. The DNA for the CDR3 is TGTGCCTGGAGTGTGGGACTAAACAGCTACGAGCAGTACTTC.

This clone was seen only once. This rearrangement joins TRBV19 to TRBJ1-2; D is unclear. CDR1 is LNHDA, CDR2 SQIVND, per germline (reference sequence). Trimming removed 3 bases at V and 2 bases at J, with 7 bases between. This CDR3 region has 13 residues. The CDR3 nucleotides read TGTGCCAGTAGTATCACAGTCAACTATGGCTACACCTTC. Protein: CASSITVNYGYTF.

This sequence joins TRBV11-2 and TRBJ1-4; D is perhaps TRBD1 (6 bases). V dropped 4 bases and J dropped 10 bases, with 13 bases sitting between them. Germline V gives CDR1 SGHAT, CDR2 FQNNGV. The CDR3 has 13 residues. CDR3 protein: CASSWTAGGKLFF. The CDR3 DNA follows: TGTGCCAGCAGCTGGACAGCAGGAGGAAAACTGTTTTTT.

This clone was counted a few times. V and J are TRBV6-5 and TRBJ2-7, with 8 bases that match TRBD2. Germline values: CDR1 MNHEY, CDR2 SVGAGI. V lost 6 bases and J lost 2; bases outside the gene matches: 9. The CDR3 contains 15 residues. The CDR3 reads CASSDEREPPYEQYF. The CDR3, as DNA: TGTGCCAGCAGCGACGAGCGGGAGCCGCCCTACGAGCAGTACTTC.